These 27 T cell receptor beta chains came from one sample sequenced in a study of T cell clusters in autoimmune cytopenias. TRB was amplified from about 270 ng of peripheral blood genomic DNA per sample. TRB was amplified by touch-down multiplex PCR, primer pools A and B combined. TCRdb reanalyzed the multiplex PCR reads and collapses them to one entry per CDR3 protein, without DNA. Its table records roughly 6,600 distinct CDR3 sequences. Another study also made use of these data, one on T cell repertoires in aging, cancer and after chemotherapy.

The sequenced material came from peripheral blood. These receptors came from a human donor in good health.

This clonotype is large by frequency. The chain combines TRBV19 with TRBJ2-5. CDR1 and CDR2 (germline): LNHDA, SQIVND (reference sequence). This CDR3 has 15 residues. This CDR3 is CASSIDSLSQETQYF.

By frequency, this clonotype registers medium-sized. V gene TRBV30 combines with J gene TRBJ2-2; TCRdb designates TRBD1, a call that cannot be tested without DNA. Germline-derived CDR1 and CDR2 are GTSNPN and SVGIG (reference sequence). This CDR3 is 13 amino acids long. This CDR3 is CAWAGANTGELFF.

This clonotype registers medium-sized by frequency. V gene TRBV6-5 combines with J gene TRBJ2-7; as DNA is missing, the TRBD2 call by TCRdb cannot be tested. The CDR3 is 13 residues long. CDR1 and CDR2 from the germline V gene are MNHEY and SVGAGI. The CDR3 sequence is CASSAGTRYEQYF.

This clonotype shows up as medium-sized by frequency. The chain links TRBV5-4 to TRBJ1-6; TCRdb selects TRBD1, and the lack of DNA leaves this call unchecked. Germline-derived CDR1 and CDR2 are SGHNT and YYREEE (reference sequence). This CDR3 spans 16 amino acids. The CDR3 region is CASRDRAEGGNSPLHF.

The chain is built from TRBV6-2 or TRBV6-3 and TRBJ1-5; without DNA, the TCRdb call of TRBD1 cannot be checked. There are 13 residues in the CDR3. Germline V CDR1 and CDR2: MNHEY, SVGEGT. The CDR3: CASSAQEWQPQHF.

This sequence joins TRBV20-1 and TRBJ1-5; TCRdb gives TRBD1 as the D gene, but with no DNA this cannot be confirmed. Germline V CDR1 and CDR2: DFQATT, SNEGSKA (reference sequence). CDR3 length: 14 residues. The CDR3 is CSARDARGYQPQHF.

The rearrangement joins TRBV20-1 to TRBJ1-4; there is no DNA to check the TCRdb D call of TRBD1. The length of the CDR3 is 11 residues. Looked up from germline, CDR1 is DFQATT and CDR2 is SNEGSKA (reference sequence). The CDR3 loop reads CSVQGTEKLFF.

The rearrangement links TRBV27 to TRBJ2-7. There are 13 residues in the CDR3. Germline assignment: CDR1 MNHEY and CDR2 SMNVEV (reference sequence). CDR3: CASSLSVDYEQYF.

This clonotype counts as medium-sized by frequency. The chain combines TRBV12-3 or TRBV12-4 with TRBJ2-2; without DNA, the TCRdb call of TRBD1 cannot be checked. The CDR3 has 13 amino acids. The CDR3 is CASNNRVTGELFF.

The rearrangement uses TRBV5-6 and TRBJ1-5; TCRdb outputs TRBD1, but without DNA this stays unchecked. The length of the CDR3 is 19 residues. The germline gives CDR1 SGHDT, CDR2 YYEEEE. The CDR3: CASSLEIWRRENRNQPQHF.

The chain recombines TRBV10-3 with TRBJ1-2; the D call of TRBD1 rests on TCRdb alone, since no DNA is present to check it. CDR3 length equals 17 residues. Germline V gives CDR1 ENHRY, CDR2 SYGVKD. This CDR3 is CAISPLSRGGYGYGYTF.

The chain links TRBV6-2 or TRBV6-3 to TRBJ2-2; TCRdb's D call, TRBD2, is unchecked because there is no DNA. Germline CDR1 reads MNHEY; CDR2 reads SVGEGT. The CDR3 sequence is 16 residues long. The CDR3: CASSISTSGRAGELFF.

The CDR3 sequence: CASSYRVPGAGFQETQYF. This chain connects TRBV6-5 to TRBJ2-5; no DNA is available, so the TRBD1 call from TCRdb remains unchecked. The CDR3 is 18 residues long. Germline-derived CDR1 and CDR2 are MNHEY and SVGAGI.

The V and J genes are TRBV5-1 and TRBJ2-7. This CDR3 comprises 14 residues. Germline CDR1 reads SGHRS; CDR2 reads YFSETQ. The CDR3 is CASSKLADSYEQYF.

This clonotype is labeled medium-sized (0.01 to 0.1%) based on frequency. The chain is built from TRBV6-2 or TRBV6-3 and TRBJ1-4. The CDR3 totals 12 residues. From germline, CDR1 is MNHEY and CDR2 SVGEGT. The CDR3 reads CASSYSNEKLFF.

By frequency, this clonotype registers medium-sized (0.01 to 0.1%). V is TRBV7-2 and J is TRBJ1-6. Per germline, CDR1 SGHTA and CDR2 FQGNSA. The CDR3 has 13 residues. The CDR3 is CASSLEINSPLHF.

The rearrangement uses TRBV18 and TRBJ1-1. CDR1 is KGHSH, CDR2 LQKENI, per germline. CDR3 length equals 14 residues. The CDR3 protein is CASSGGLQNTEAFF.

This clonotype is identified as medium-sized (0.01 to 0.1%) from frequency. The gene calls are TRBV12-3 or TRBV12-4 and TRBJ1-4; the D call from TCRdb, TRBD1, cannot be confirmed without DNA. This CDR3 is built from 11 residues. CDR3 amino acids: CASSLDKEVFF.

This clonotype ranks as medium-sized (0.01 to 0.1%) in terms of frequency. The chain employs TRBV29-1 and TRBJ2-7; TCRdb gives TRBD2 as the D gene, but with no DNA this cannot be confirmed. The germline CDR1 and CDR2 sequences are SQVTM and ANQGSEA. This CDR3 is 13 amino acids long. The CDR3 is CSISGRGSYEQYF.

The chain links TRBV5-1 to TRBJ2-5; TCRdb designates TRBD1, a call that cannot be tested without DNA. The CDR3 extends over 14 amino acids. The germline gives CDR1 SGHRS, CDR2 YFSETQ. CDR3 region: CASSLVQGQETQYF.

The chain carries TRBV7-2 and TRBJ2-6; as DNA is missing, the TRBD1 call by TCRdb cannot be tested. Germline values: CDR1 SGHTA, CDR2 FQGNSA. This CDR3 contains 15 residues. CDR3 region: CASSYRGPGANVLTF.

This clonotype is medium-sized (0.01 to 0.1%) by frequency. V usage is TRBV6-4 and J usage is TRBJ2-3; TCRdb proposes TRBD1, but this gene call is untestable without DNA. CDR1 is MRHNA, CDR2 SNTAGT, per germline. This CDR3 spans 14 amino acids. The CDR3 reads CASSDGQGADTQYF.

Frequency places this clonotype as medium-sized. The CDR3 here is CASSKTPPGDGTGELFF. This chain links TRBV7-6 with TRBJ2-2; TCRdb designates TRBD1, a call that cannot be tested without DNA. This CDR3 contains 17 residues. Germline V lookup: CDR1 SGHVS, CDR2 FNYEAQ.

V usage is TRBV27 and J usage is TRBJ1-5; checking the TCRdb D call of TRBD1 is not possible without DNA. The germline gives CDR1 MNHEY, CDR2 SMNVEV (reference sequence). The CDR3 is made up of 14 amino acids. CDR3 loop: CASSSGTGHQPQHF.

By frequency, this clonotype registers medium-sized. The gene calls are TRBV6-2 or TRBV6-3 and TRBJ2-2; TCRdb reports TRBD2, a call that lacks DNA to check it against. CDR1 MNHEY and CDR2 SVGEGT come from the germline V gene. The CDR3 loop spans 18 amino acids. The CDR3 sequence is CASSYPLAGAMNTGELFF.

Frequency places this clonotype as medium-sized. The chain links TRBV27 to TRBJ2-3. The CDR3 extends over 12 amino acids. Germline V gene lookup returns CDR1 MNHEY and CDR2 SMNVEV (reference sequence). Here the CDR3 reads CASSLNTDTQYF.

This chain links TRBV7-2 with TRBJ2-3; TCRdb's assignment of TRBD2 cannot be checked, as there is no DNA. The CDR3 is made up of 16 amino acids. Germline V lookup: CDR1 SGHTA, CDR2 FQGNSA. The CDR3 loop is CASWGGERRGTDTQYF.